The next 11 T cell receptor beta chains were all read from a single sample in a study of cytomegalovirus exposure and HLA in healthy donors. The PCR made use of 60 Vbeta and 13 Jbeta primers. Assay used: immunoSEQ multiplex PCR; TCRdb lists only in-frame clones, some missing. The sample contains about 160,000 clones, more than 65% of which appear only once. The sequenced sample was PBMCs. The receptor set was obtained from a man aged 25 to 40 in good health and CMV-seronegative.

Here the CDR3 reads CASSASGETEAFF. The CDR3 DNA sequence: TGTGCCAGTAGTGCAAGTGGGGAGACTGAAGCTTTCTTT. J is TRBJ1-1 and V is TRBV19; unclear D gene. V gave up 5 bases and J gave up 5 bases, with 12 bases separating them. This CDR3 has 13 residues. CDR1 LNHDA and CDR2 SQIVND come from the germline V gene (reference sequence).

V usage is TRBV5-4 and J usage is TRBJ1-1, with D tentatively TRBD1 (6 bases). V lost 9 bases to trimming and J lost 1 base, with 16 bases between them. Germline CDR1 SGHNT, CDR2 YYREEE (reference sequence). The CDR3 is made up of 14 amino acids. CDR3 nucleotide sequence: TGTGCCAACCCCAGGGGTCCCGAGAACACTGAAGCTTTCTTT. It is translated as CANPRGPENTEAFF.

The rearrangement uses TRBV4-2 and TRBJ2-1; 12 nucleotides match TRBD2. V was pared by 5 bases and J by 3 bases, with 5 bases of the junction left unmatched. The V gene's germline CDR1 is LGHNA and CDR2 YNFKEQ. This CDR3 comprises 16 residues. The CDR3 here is CASSKLAGGLYNEQFF. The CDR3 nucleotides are TGTGCCAGCAGCAAGCTAGCGGGAGGGCTCTACAATGAGCAGTTCTTC.

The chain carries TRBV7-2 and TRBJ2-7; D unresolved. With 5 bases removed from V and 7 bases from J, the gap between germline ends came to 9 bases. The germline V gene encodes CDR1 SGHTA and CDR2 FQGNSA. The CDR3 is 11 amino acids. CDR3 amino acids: CASSPAREQYF. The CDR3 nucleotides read TGTGCCAGCAGCCCTGCTAGGGAGCAGTACTTC.

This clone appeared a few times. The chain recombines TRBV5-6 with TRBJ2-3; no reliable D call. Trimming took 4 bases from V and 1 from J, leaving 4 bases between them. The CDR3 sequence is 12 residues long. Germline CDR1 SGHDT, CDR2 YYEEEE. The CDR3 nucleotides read TGTGCCAGCAGCCGCGGCACAGATACGCAGTATTTT. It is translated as CASSRGTDTQYF. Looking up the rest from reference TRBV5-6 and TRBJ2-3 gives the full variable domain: DAGVTQSPTHLIKTRGQQVTLRCSPKSGHDTVSWYQQALGQGPQFIFQYYEEEERQRGNFPDRFSGHQFPNYSSELNVNALLLGDSALYLCASSRGTDTQYFGPGTRLTVL.

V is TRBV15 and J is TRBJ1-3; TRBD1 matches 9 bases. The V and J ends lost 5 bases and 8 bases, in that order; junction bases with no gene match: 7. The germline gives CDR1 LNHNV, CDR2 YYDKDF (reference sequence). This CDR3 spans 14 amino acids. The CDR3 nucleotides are TGTGCCACCAGCCACCGGGACAGGGTTGACACCATATATTTT. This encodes CATSHRDRVDTIYF.

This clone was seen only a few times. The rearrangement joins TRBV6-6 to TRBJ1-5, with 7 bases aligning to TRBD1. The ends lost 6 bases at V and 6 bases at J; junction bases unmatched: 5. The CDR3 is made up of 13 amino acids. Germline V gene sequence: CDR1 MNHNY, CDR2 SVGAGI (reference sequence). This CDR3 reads CASSDRVGQPQHF. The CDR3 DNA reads TGTGCCAGCAGCGACAGGGTTGGTCAGCCCCAGCATTTT.

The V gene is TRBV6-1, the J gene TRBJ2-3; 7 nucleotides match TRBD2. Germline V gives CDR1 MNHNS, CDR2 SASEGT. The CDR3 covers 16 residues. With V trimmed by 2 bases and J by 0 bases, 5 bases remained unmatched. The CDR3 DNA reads TGTGCCAGCAGTGAATCGTACGGGGGGAGCACAGATACGCAGTATTTT. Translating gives CASSESYGGSTDTQYF.

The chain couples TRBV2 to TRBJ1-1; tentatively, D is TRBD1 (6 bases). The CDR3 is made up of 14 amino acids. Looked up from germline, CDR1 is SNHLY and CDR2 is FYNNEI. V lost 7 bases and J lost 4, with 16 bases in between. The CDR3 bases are TGTGCCAGCACCCAGCGTGGGGGCGGCACTGAAGCTTTCTTT. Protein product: CASTQRGGGTEAFF.

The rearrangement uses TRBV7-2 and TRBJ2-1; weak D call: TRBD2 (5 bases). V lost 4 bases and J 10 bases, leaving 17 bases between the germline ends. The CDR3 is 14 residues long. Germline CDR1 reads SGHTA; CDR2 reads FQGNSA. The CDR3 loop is CASSYPAPADEQFF. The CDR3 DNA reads TGTGCCAGCAGCTACCCAGCTCCAGCGGACGAGCAGTTCTTC.

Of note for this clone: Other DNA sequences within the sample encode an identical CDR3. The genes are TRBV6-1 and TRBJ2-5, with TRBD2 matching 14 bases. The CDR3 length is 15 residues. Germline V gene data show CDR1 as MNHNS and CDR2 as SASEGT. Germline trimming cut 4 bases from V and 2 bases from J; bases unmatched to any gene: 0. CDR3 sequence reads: CASSGLAGGQETQYF. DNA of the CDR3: TGTGCCAGCAGTGGACTAGCGGGAGGGCAAGAGACCCAGTACTTC.